These T cell receptor beta chains were read from a single sample in a study of monozygotic twins with inflammatory bowel disease. TCRdb re-called the 5' RACE reads and gives one entry per CDR3 protein, without DNA. The clone table shows fewer than 550,000 distinct CDR3 sequences, with the ten largest holding 2% to 2.5%. Sequencing was done on a sample of blood. The receptor set was obtained from a human donor with ulcerative colitis or Crohn's disease, or a healthy co-twin of an affected twin (not recorded which). Each CDR3 is given with its conserved first and last residue.

J gene,V gene,CDR3 protein
TRBJ1-2,TRBV5-6,CASSLAGTDYGYTF
TRBJ1-2,TRBV20-1,CSARVPGQSSYTF
TRBJ1-1,TRBV9,CASSASGTGTEAFF
TRBJ2-2,TRBV29-1,CSVTDGTGEAGELFF
TRBJ2-5,TRBV20-1,CSASPTGTETQYF
TRBJ2-1,TRBV11-3,CASSRPGLNNEQFF
TRBJ2-7,TRBV4-2,CASSQDSVGQAYEQYF
TRBJ2-3,TRBV5-4,CASSFIIGARIADTQYF
TRBJ1-2,TRBV7-9,CASSLVPRDSEYGYTF
TRBJ1-1,TRBV12-3/TRBV12-4,CASSLALAGAMNTEAFF
TRBJ2-1,TRBV6-1,CASSKAGGRNEQFF
TRBJ2-2,TRBV24-1,CATSGPTGNTGELFF
TRBJ2-5,TRBV29-1,CSVPDPQETQYF
TRBJ1-2,TRBV4-2,CASSQDPNYGYTF
TRBJ1-2,TRBV20-1,CSARDERDRTFYGYTF